The 11 T cell receptor beta chains presented below share a single source sample, sequenced in a study of T cells in localized non-small cell lung cancer. Only in-frame clones appear in the TCRdb table, and some are missing; sequencing was by immunoSEQ multiplex PCR. Among thousands of clones listed, 85% were seen once. The sequences come from PBMCs, collected before any cancer treatment. The receptors were sampled from a woman aged 35 to 70 with stage II lung adenocarcinoma.

This clone has a single count. The V call is TRBV7-9, the J call TRBJ1-5; TRBD1 is a possible D gene (5 bases). Germline V CDR1 and CDR2: SEHNR, FQNEAQ (reference sequence). CDR3 length: 12 amino acids. Trimming took off 8 bases at V and 5 bases at J, with 10 bases between the two ends. The DNA of the CDR3 is TGTGCCAGCCGTCGGGGGGATCAGCCCCAGCATTTT. Its protein product is CASRRGDQPQHF.

V is TRBV29-1 and J is TRBJ2-2; D perhaps matches TRBD1 (6 bases). The CDR3 extends over 16 amino acids. The germline gives CDR1 SQVTM, CDR2 ANQGSEA. The V end lost 4 bases, the J end lost 5 bases, and 20 bases lay between the germline ends. CDR3 residues: CSVVKTLDSFTGELFF. CDR3 nucleotides: TGCAGCGTTGTTAAGACTCTGGACAGCTTTACCGGGGAGCTGTTTTTT.

The J gene is TRBJ2-7, the V gene TRBV4-1, with D perhaps being TRBD1 or TRBD2 (5 bases each). The CDR3 is made up of 15 amino acids. In germline, CDR1 is MGHRA, CDR2 YSYEKL. Trimming stripped 3 bases from V and 3 bases from J, with 15 bases between. CDR3 loop: CASSQGTGPHYEQYF. In DNA form, the CDR3 reads TGCGCCAGCAGCCAGGGTACGGGACCCCACTACGAGCAGTACTTC.

The table lists this clone with a count of one. This chain joins TRBV7-3 and TRBJ1-1, with D possibly matching TRBD1 (5 bases). This CDR3 spans 13 amino acids. Trimming removed 6 bases at V and 1 base at J, with 9 bases between. Looked up from germline, CDR1 is SGHTA and CDR2 is FQGTGA. The CDR3 coding sequence is TGTGCCAGCAGTTCACAGGAGAACACTGAAGCTTTCTTT. Its protein is CASSSQENTEAFF.

The chain employs TRBV15 and TRBJ1-6, with D perhaps matching TRBD1 (5 bases). Germline V CDR1 and CDR2: LNHNV, YYDKDF (reference sequence). V dropped 4 bases and J dropped 10 bases, with 14 bases sitting between them. The CDR3 totals 14 residues. The CDR3 DNA reads as TGTGCCACCAGCACAGCCTTGGGGGGATCACCCCTCCACTTT. It encodes CATSTALGGSPLHF.

The J gene is TRBJ2-1, the V gene TRBV5-1, with TRBD2 as a possible D gene (5 bases). Germline CDR1 reads SGHRS; CDR2 reads YFSETQ. The V end was cut by 2 bases, the J end by 1 base, with 7 bases between. This CDR3 comprises 14 residues. This CDR3 reads CASSLAVSYNEQFF. The CDR3 nucleotides read TGCGCCAGCAGCTTAGCGGTATCCTACAATGAGCAGTTCTTC.

V and J are TRBV4-1 and TRBJ1-1; 7 bases align to TRBD1. With V trimmed by 2 bases and J by 7 bases, 19 bases remained unmatched. Germline CDR1 and CDR2: MGHRA and YSYEKL. CDR3 length: 18 amino acids. The CDR3: CASSQRILDRAGNGEAFF. In DNA form, the CDR3 reads TGCGCCAGCAGCCAACGCATACTTGACAGGGCCGGGAACGGTGAAGCTTTCTTT.

The V call is TRBV6-6, the J call TRBJ1-1; D possibly corresponds to TRBD1 (5 bases). V was shortened by 8 bases and J by 4 bases, with 11 bases between the two germline ends. The CDR3 is made up of 12 amino acids. Germline values: CDR1 MNHNY, CDR2 SVGAGI (reference sequence). CDR3 DNA: TGTGCCAGCTTGCCCGGGGGCACTGAAGCTTTCTTT. Protein product: CASLPGGTEAFF.

The count of this clone is one. V is TRBV18 and J is TRBJ2-2, with unresolved D. Trimming removed 5 bases at V and 3 bases at J, with 1 base between. The CDR3 runs to 11 residues. CDR1 and CDR2 (germline): KGHSH, LQKENI. In DNA form, the CDR3 reads TGTGCCAGCTCAGACACCGGGGAGCTGTTTTTT. It specifies CASSDTGELFF.

The V gene is TRBV14, the J gene TRBJ1-6, with 10 bases fitting TRBD1. Unmatched junction bases numbered 6, after V lost 3 bases and J lost 10 bases. Per the germline V gene, CDR1 is SGHDN and CDR2 is FVKESK. The CDR3 totals 15 residues. The CDR3 DNA reads TGTGCCAGCAGCCAGGGGACAGGGGTATGGTCACCCCTCCACTTT. It yields the protein CASSQGTGVWSPLHF.

Here the CDR3 DNA reads TGTGCCTGGAGTGTCGCAGGGACCAGGGCCCTCTATGGCTACACCTTC. This encodes CAWSVAGTRALYGYTF. The V call is TRBV30, the J call TRBJ1-2; D may be TRBD1 (5 bases). CDR3 size: 16 residues. The V and J ends lost 0 bases and 4 bases respectively, with 18 bases between them. Germline V gene sequence: CDR1 GTSNPN, CDR2 SVGIG (reference sequence).